Sequencing of this T cell receptor beta chain was carried out in a study of blood T cells in healthy people across ages. General study findings and limits: Age brought a roughly linear fall in TCR beta diversity measured per million T cells.

Many counts were recorded for this clonotype. Its antigen is not identified. Healthy individuals of Caucasian origin from Russia, aged roughly 6 to 90, served as donors. Isolation recovered at least 6.5 million PBMCs from every sample. Through a sample-barcoded 5' primer and a J-beta primer mix, a second PCR was run for roughly 6 to 11 cycles. TCRdb reanalysed the 5' RACE reads using MiXCR and keeps one entry per CDR3 protein. Of hundreds of thousands of distinct CDR3 sequences listed, 32% were seen once; the top ten hold roughly 15%. The ends were cut back, 2 bases at V and 4 bases at J, with 15 bases in the middle. The CDR3 length is 15 residues. Germline V gives CDR1 ENHRY, CDR2 SYGVKD.

Sequenced sample: blood. The V gene is TRBV10-3, the J gene TRBJ2-7; D gene ambiguous. The TCR originated in a woman aged 80 or over in good health. This CDR3 reads CAISEGREKNYEQYF. The CDR3 bases are TGTGCCATCAGTGAGGGTAGGGAAAAAAATTACGAGCAGTACTTC.